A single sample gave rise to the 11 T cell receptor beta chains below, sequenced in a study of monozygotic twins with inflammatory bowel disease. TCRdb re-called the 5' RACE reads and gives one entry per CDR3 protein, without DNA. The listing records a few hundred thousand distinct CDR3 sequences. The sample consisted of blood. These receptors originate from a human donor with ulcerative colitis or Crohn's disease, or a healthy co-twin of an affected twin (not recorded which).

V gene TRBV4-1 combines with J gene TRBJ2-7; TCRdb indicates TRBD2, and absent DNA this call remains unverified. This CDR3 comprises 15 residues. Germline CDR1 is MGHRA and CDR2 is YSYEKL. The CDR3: CASSLGAGETYEQYF.

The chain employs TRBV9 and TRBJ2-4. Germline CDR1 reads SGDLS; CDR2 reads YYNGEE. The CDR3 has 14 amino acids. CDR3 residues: CASSGGLAKNIQYF.

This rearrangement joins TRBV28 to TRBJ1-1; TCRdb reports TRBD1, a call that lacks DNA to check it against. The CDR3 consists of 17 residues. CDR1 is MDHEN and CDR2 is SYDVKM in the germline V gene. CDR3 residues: CASSLGNRGLVSTEAFF.

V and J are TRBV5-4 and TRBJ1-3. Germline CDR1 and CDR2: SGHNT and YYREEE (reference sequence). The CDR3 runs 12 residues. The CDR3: CASSLNGNTIYF. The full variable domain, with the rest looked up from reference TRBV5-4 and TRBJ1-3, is ETGVTQSPTHLIKTRGQQVTLRCSSQSGHNTVSWYQQALGQGPQFIFQYYREEENGRGNFPPRFSGLQFPNYSSELNVNALELDDSALYLCASSLNGNTIYFGEGSWLTVV.

CDR3 sequence: CASSLRSTAEAFF. J is TRBJ1-1 and V is TRBV7-9. This CDR3 comprises 13 residues. Germline V gene data show CDR1 as SEHNR and CDR2 as FQNEAQ (reference sequence).

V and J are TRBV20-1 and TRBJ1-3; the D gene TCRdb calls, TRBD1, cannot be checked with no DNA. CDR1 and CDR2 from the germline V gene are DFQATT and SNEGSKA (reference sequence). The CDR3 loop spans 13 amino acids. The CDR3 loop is CSASGTAGNTIYF.

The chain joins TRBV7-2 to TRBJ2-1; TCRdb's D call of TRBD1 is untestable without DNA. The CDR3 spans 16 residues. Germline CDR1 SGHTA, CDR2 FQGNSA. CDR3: CASSLGGVSSYNEQFF.

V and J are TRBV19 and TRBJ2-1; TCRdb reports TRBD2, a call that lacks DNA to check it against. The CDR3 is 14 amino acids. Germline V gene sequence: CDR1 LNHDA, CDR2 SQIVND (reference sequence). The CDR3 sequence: CASSLLRGLGEQFF.

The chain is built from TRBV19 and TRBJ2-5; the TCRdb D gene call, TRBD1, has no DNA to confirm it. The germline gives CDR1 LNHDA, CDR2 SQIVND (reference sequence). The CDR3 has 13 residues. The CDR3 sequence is CASSMKAAETQYF. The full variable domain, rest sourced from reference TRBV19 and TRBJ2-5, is DGGITQSPKYLFRKEGQNVTLSCEQNLNHDAMYWYRQDPGQGLRLIYYSQIVNDFQKGDIAEGYSVSREKKESFPLTVTSAQKNPTAFYLCASSMKAAETQYFGPGTRLLVL.

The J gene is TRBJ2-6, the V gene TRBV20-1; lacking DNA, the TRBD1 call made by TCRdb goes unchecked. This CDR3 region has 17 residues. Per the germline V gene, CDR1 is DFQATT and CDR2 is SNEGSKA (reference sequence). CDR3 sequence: CSARVQAFYSGANVLTF.

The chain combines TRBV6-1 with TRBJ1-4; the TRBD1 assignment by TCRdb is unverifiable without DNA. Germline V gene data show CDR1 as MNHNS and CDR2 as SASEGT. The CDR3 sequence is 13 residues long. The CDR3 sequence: CASRDRGDEKLFF.